These 25 T cell receptor beta chains originate from one sample sequenced in a study of T cell responses to AZD1222 COVID-19 vaccine. TCRdb's copy holds only in-frame clones and misses some; the assay was immunoSEQ multiplex PCR. The sample includes under 150,000 clones, around 93% of them seen just once. The material sequenced was peripheral blood, taken on day 0 of AZD1222 vaccination. Receptor source: an adult in good health.

The chain combines TRBV18 with TRBJ2-1; a weak D match, TRBD1 (5 bases). Germline V lookup: CDR1 KGHSH, CDR2 LQKENI. This CDR3 contains 11 residues. V was pared by 6 bases and J by 9 bases, with 9 bases between. The CDR3 is CASSPRGEQFF. For the CDR3, the DNA is TGTGCCAGCTCGCCAAGGGGTGAGCAGTTCTTC.

This chain joins TRBV24-1 and TRBJ1-5; the match to TRBD1 covers 7 bases. In germline, CDR1 is KGHDR, CDR2 SFDVKD. Trimming at V came to 6 bases and at J to 4 bases, leaving 5 bases not matched to a gene. The CDR3 covers 14 residues. The CDR3 is CATSPRGPNQPQHF. In DNA, the CDR3 is TGTGCCACCAGTCCTAGGGGGCCTAATCAGCCCCAGCATTTT.

The chain links TRBV11-2 to TRBJ2-1, with D unclear. The CDR3 loop spans 12 amino acids. V dropped 1 base and J dropped 7 bases, with 5 bases sitting between them. The germline gives CDR1 SGHAT, CDR2 FQNNGV. The CDR3 DNA follows: TGTGCCAGCAGCTTAGTTGTTAATGAGCAGTTCTTC. It codes for CASSLVVNEQFF.

V is TRBV5-1 and J is TRBJ2-7; TRBD1 agrees at 7 bases. The CDR3 length is 13 residues. Germline loops: CDR1 SGHRS, CDR2 YFSETQ. With V trimmed by 0 bases and J by 5 bases, 2 bases remained unmatched. The DNA for the CDR3 is TGCGCCAGCAGCTTGGGACAGGGAGACGAGCAGTACTTC. This translates into CASSLGQGDEQYF. Full variable domain (remainder filled in from reference TRBV5-1 and TRBJ2-7): KAGVTQTPRYLIKTRGQQVTLSCSPISGHRSVSWYQQTPGQGLQFLFEYFSETQRNKGNFPGRFSGRQFSNSRSEMNVSTLELGDSALYLCASSLGQGDEQYFGPGTRLTVT.

The CDR3 DNA follows: TGTGCCAGCACCAAGTTCGCACTGGACAATGAGCAGTTCTTC. Protein sequence: CASTKFALDNEQFF. V and J are TRBV11-3 and TRBJ2-1; D not certain. V was trimmed by 7 bases and J by 5 bases, leaving 15 bases between them. Germline loops: CDR1 SGHNT, CDR2 YENEEA. The CDR3 covers 14 residues.

The chain joins TRBV19 to TRBJ1-6; TRBD1 is a possible D gene (5 bases). Trimming removed 4 bases from V and 7 bases from J, with 8 bases in between. The length of the CDR3 is 13 residues. Germline loops: CDR1 LNHDA, CDR2 SQIVND (reference sequence). CDR3 nucleotide sequence: TGTGCCAGTAGTACTTACAGGAATTCACCCCTCCACTTT. Its translation is CASSTYRNSPLHF.

This rearrangement joins TRBV15 to TRBJ2-1; TRBD2 matches 7 bases. The germline V gene encodes CDR1 LNHNV and CDR2 YYDKDF (reference sequence). Trimming took 3 bases from V and 7 from J; bases not matched to a gene: 18. The CDR3 loop spans 18 amino acids. CDR3 residues: CATSSYPHRGRARNEQFF. The CDR3 nucleotides read TGTGCCACCAGCAGCTATCCCCATCGTGGGAGGGCCCGAAATGAGCAGTTCTTC.

The chain couples TRBV19 to TRBJ1-2; 10 nucleotides agree with TRBD1. CDR1 LNHDA and CDR2 SQIVND come from the germline V gene (reference sequence). There are 15 residues in the CDR3. V dropped 6 bases and J dropped 4; count of bases not matched to a gene: 8. For the CDR3, the DNA is TGTGCCAGTAGACCGTGGGACAGGGGATTCTATGGCTACACCTTC. Amino acid sequence: CASRPWDRGFYGYTF.

V usage is TRBV21-1 and J usage is TRBJ2-5; the DNA was not used to check the table's D call, TRBD2. TRBV21-1 is noted as a pseudogene. This CDR3 comprises 14 residues. The CDR3 is CASSKSSSGETQYF. The CDR3 nucleotides are TGTGCCAGCAGCAAATCCTCTAGCGGAGAGACCCAGTACTTC.

The chain carries TRBV6-5 and TRBJ1-5, with 9 bases aligning to TRBD1. CDR1 and CDR2 (germline): MNHEY, SVGAGI. The CDR3 contains 15 residues. V shed 6 bases, J shed 4 bases, and the junction held 7 bases outside the gene matches. The CDR3 DNA reads TGTGCCAGCAGGAGGGGACAGGGCCTAAATCAGCCCCAGCATTTT. Translation: CASRRGQGLNQPQHF.

This sequence joins TRBV7-9 and TRBJ1-1; a possible D gene is TRBD1 (5 bases). This CDR3 has 17 amino acids. Trimming took off 5 bases at V and 0 bases at J, with 19 bases between the two ends. Germline CDR1 SEHNR, CDR2 FQNEAQ (reference sequence). DNA of the CDR3: TGTGCCAGCAGCCGGGCCCGGGGCACCCGAGTGAACACTGAAGCTTTCTTT. It yields the protein CASSRARGTRVNTEAFF.

The chain links TRBV9 to TRBJ2-7; D remains unclear. Germline V lookup: CDR1 SGDLS, CDR2 YYNGEE. The CDR3 has 13 amino acids. The V and J ends lost 3 bases and 2 bases respectively, with 9 bases between them. Here the CDR3 DNA reads TGTGCCAGCAGCGAGGCCCTTACCTACGAGCAGTACTTC. It translates to CASSEALTYEQYF.

This sequence joins TRBV27 and TRBJ1-5; 7 nucleotides agree with TRBD1. CDR1 is MNHEY and CDR2 is SMNVEV in the germline V gene (reference sequence). This CDR3 spans 14 amino acids. V dropped 4 bases and J dropped 2; count of bases not matched to a gene: 2. The DNA for the CDR3 is TGTGCCAGCAGTTACCAGGGGGGCAATCAGCCCCAGCATTTT. Protein product: CASSYQGGNQPQHF.

The V call is TRBV30, the J call TRBJ2-7; D may be TRBD2 (5 bases). The CDR3 has 13 amino acids. V lost 5 bases and J lost 2, with 13 bases in between. Per the germline V gene, CDR1 is GTSNPN and CDR2 is SVGIG (reference sequence). The CDR3 sequence is CAWASGSTYEQYF. The CDR3 DNA reads as TGTGCCTGGGCCTCGGGGAGCACCTACGAGCAGTACTTC.

This clone occurred a few times. The J gene is TRBJ2-7, the V gene TRBV4-1, with 13 bases that match TRBD2. The CDR3 is 15 residues long. With V trimmed by 4 bases and J by 3 bases, 3 bases remained unmatched. The germline CDR1 and CDR2 sequences are MGHRA and YSYEKL. The CDR3 reads CASSPGLAGDYEQYF. In nucleotides, the CDR3 is TGCGCCAGCAGCCCCGGACTAGCGGGGGACTACGAGCAGTACTTC.

This clone was counted between two and nine times. The genes are TRBV28 and TRBJ1-1; D is unresolved. The germline V and J ends were trimmed by 4 bases and 7 bases, with 10 bases remaining between them. Germline V gene sequence: CDR1 MDHEN, CDR2 SYDVKM. The CDR3 sequence is 12 residues long. The DNA of the CDR3 is TGTGCCAGCAGTTCGTCGTGGGATGAAGCTTTCTTT. Amino acid sequence: CASSSSWDEAFF.

J is TRBJ1-3 and V is TRBV2; possible D gene TRBD1, 5 bases. Germline V CDR1 and CDR2: SNHLY, FYNNEI. This CDR3 spans 15 amino acids. Trimming took off 6 bases at V and 3 bases at J, with 15 bases between the two ends. The CDR3 loop reads CASRVRRDDGNTIYF. The CDR3 DNA reads as TGTGCCAGCAGGGTACGCAGGGATGATGGAAACACCATATATTTT.

The chain recombines TRBV6-6 with TRBJ2-7; 10 bases align to TRBD1. Germline V lookup: CDR1 MNHNY, CDR2 SVGAGI (reference sequence). V was clipped by 4 bases and J by 6 bases; unmatched bases: 3. CDR3 length equals 13 residues. CDR3 amino acids: CASSSWDRGEQYF. Here the CDR3 DNA reads TGTGCCAGCAGTTCTTGGGACAGGGGCGAGCAGTACTTC.

The chain is built from TRBV6-5 and TRBJ1-1; no firm D call. Trimming stripped 4 bases from V and 3 bases from J, with 9 bases between. The CDR3 has 13 amino acids. The V gene's germline CDR1 is MNHEY and CDR2 SVGAGI. CDR3 sequence: CASSFEGHTEAFF. The CDR3 nucleotides read TGTGCCAGCAGTTTCGAGGGCCACACTGAAGCTTTCTTT.

The J gene is TRBJ2-5, the V gene TRBV10-2; 11 positions match TRBD2. From germline, CDR1 is WSHSY and CDR2 SAAADI. V was clipped by 6 bases and J by 3 bases; unmatched bases: 3. The CDR3 sequence is 14 residues long. The CDR3 DNA reads as TGCGCCAGCAGACCGGGACTAGCGGAAGAGACCCAGTACTTC. Protein sequence: CASRPGLAEETQYF.

V usage is TRBV6-2 or TRBV6-3 and J usage is TRBJ1-1; D gene ambiguous. With 6 bases removed from V and 5 bases from J, the gap between germline ends came to 16 bases. CDR1 and CDR2 (germline): MNHEY, SVGEGT. CDR3 length: 14 amino acids. CDR3 in DNA: TGTGCCAGCAGCTCCCTCGGTTTTGGTACTGAAGCTTTCTTT. It yields the protein CASSSLGFGTEAFF.

The chain employs TRBV5-3 and TRBJ1-2, with D uncertain. TRBV5-3 is treated as an ORF (open reading frame) with a function not yet certain. The CDR3 is made up of 15 amino acids. V was cut by 0 bases and J by 3 bases, with 12 bases left in between. In DNA form, the CDR3 reads TGTGCCAGAAGCTTGGTAGGAGGTCCCTACTATGGCTACACCTTC. It codes for CARSLVGGPYYGYTF.

This clone was recorded only once. The J gene is TRBJ2-5, the V gene TRBV3-1 (or the pseudogene TRBV3-2); TRBD2 might be the D (5 bases). This CDR3 spans 16 amino acids. Germline lookup yields CDR1 LGHDT and CDR2 YNNKEL (reference sequence). Trimming stripped 2 bases from V and 6 bases from J, with 19 bases between. DNA of the CDR3: TGTGCCAGCAGCCAACCAACTAGGGTTAAGTCGAAGACCCAGTACTTC. Its translation is CASSQPTRVKSKTQYF.

The chain is built from TRBV5-1 and TRBJ2-5; possibly TRBD1 for D (5 bases). The V and J ends lost 0 bases and 0 bases respectively, with 6 bases between them. CDR1 and CDR2 from the germline V gene are SGHRS and YFSETQ. The CDR3 is 14 residues long. CDR3 sequence reads: CASSLADNQETQYF. The DNA for the CDR3 is TGCGCCAGCAGCTTGGCGGACAACCAAGAGACCCAGTACTTC.

This chain connects TRBV7-8 to TRBJ2-2; D is uncertain. The V end lost 5 bases, the J end lost 3 bases, and 4 bases lay between the germline ends. The germline CDR1 and CDR2 sequences are SGHVS and FQNEAQ. The CDR3 sequence is 12 residues long. The CDR3 is CASSPYTGELFF. The CDR3 bases are TGTGCCAGCAGCCCGTACACCGGGGAGCTGTTTTTT.